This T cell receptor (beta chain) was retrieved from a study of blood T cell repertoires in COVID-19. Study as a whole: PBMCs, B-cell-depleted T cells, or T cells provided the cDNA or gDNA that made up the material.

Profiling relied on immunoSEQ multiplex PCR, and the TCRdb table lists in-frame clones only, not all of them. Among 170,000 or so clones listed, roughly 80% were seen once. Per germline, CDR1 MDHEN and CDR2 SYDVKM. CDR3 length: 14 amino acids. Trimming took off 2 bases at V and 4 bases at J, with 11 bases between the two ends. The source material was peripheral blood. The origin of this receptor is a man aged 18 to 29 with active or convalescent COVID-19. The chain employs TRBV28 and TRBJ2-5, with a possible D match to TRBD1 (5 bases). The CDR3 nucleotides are TGTGCCAGCAGTTTAGGTTTTCAGGGAGAGACCCAGTACTTC. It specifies CASSLGFQGETQYF.